One and the same sample provided the 25 T cell receptor beta chains below, sequenced in a study of blood T cell repertoires in COVID-19. TCRdb keeps only in-frame clones here, not all; method: immunoSEQ multiplex PCR. The table has approximately 350,000 clones, roughly 90% seen once. What was sequenced was peripheral blood. These receptors came from a woman aged 70 to 79 with COVID-19, enrolled during active disease.

The V gene is TRBV19, the J gene TRBJ1-5; perhaps TRBD1 as D (6 bases). Germline-derived CDR1 and CDR2 are LNHDA and SQIVND (reference sequence). CDR3 size: 15 residues. The V and J ends lost 2 bases and 7 bases respectively, with 15 bases between them. CDR3 sequence (DNA): TGTGCCAGTAGTATAACGACAGGCGGTCTACAGCCCCAGCATTTT. It yields the protein CASSITTGGLQPQHF. The whole variable domain, remainder taken from reference TRBV19 and TRBJ1-5, is DGGITQSPKYLFRKEGQNVTLSCEQNLNHDAMYWYRQDPGQGLRLIYYSQIVNDFQKGDIAEGYSVSREKKESFPLTVTSAQKNPTAFYLCASSITTGGLQPQHFGDGTRLSIL.

This clone occurred once. The chain carries TRBV29-1 and TRBJ1-1, with D possibly matching TRBD1 (6 bases). This CDR3 has 17 amino acids. Germline CDR1 SQVTM, CDR2 ANQGSEA. The V gene lost 7 bases and the J gene lost 5 bases, with 29 bases spanning the gap. CDR3 loop: CSGFSQGPFVGTTEAFF. The CDR3 DNA reads as TGCAGCGGATTCAGCCAGGGTCCCTTCGTGGGGACAACTGAAGCTTTCTTT.

This chain joins TRBV5-1 and TRBJ2-1, with D maybe TRBD1 (5 bases). V was clipped by 4 bases and J by 4 bases, with 9 bases between them. The CDR3 has 13 residues. Germline CDR1 and CDR2: SGHRS and YFSETQ. CDR3 protein: CASSPDTYNEQFF. The CDR3, as DNA: TGCGCCAGCAGCCCGGACACTTACAATGAGCAGTTCTTC.

The rearrangement links TRBV30 to TRBJ1-5; a weak D match, TRBD1 (6 bases). CDR1 GTSNPN and CDR2 SVGIG come from the germline V gene (reference sequence). The V end was cut by 1 base, the J end by 6 bases, with 10 bases between. This CDR3 comprises 13 residues. The CDR3 DNA reads TGTGCCTGGAGTGAGGGGGTGCGTCAGCCCCAGCATTTT. It codes for CAWSEGVRQPQHF.

This chain links TRBV7-9 with TRBJ1-1; tentatively, D is TRBD1 (6 bases). The germline CDR1 and CDR2 sequences are SEHNR and FQNEAQ (reference sequence). V was cut by 3 bases and J by 1 base, with 12 bases left in between. The CDR3 covers 15 residues. In nucleotides, the CDR3 is TGTGCCAGCAGCTTTACAGGGATTAGGAACACTGAAGCTTTCTTT. It is translated as CASSFTGIRNTEAFF.

The chain employs TRBV7-2 and TRBJ1-3, with D maybe TRBD1 (5 bases). The CDR3 runs 15 residues. Germline V gene lookup returns CDR1 SGHTA and CDR2 FQGNSA. V was clipped by 2 bases and J by 4 bases, with 12 bases between them. The CDR3 sequence is CASSLWGDPGNTIYF. CDR3 nucleotides: TGTGCCAGCAGCTTATGGGGGGACCCGGGAAACACCATATATTTT.

The genes are TRBV30 and TRBJ1-5, with 8 bases aligning to TRBD1. The V gene's germline CDR1 is GTSNPN and CDR2 SVGIG (reference sequence). Trimming cost V 5 bases and J 7 bases; bases outside gene matches: 7. This CDR3 region has 13 residues. The CDR3 sequence: CAWEDRDGQPQHF. Here the CDR3 DNA reads TGTGCCTGGGAGGACAGGGACGGGCAGCCCCAGCATTTT. Using reference TRBV30 and TRBJ1-5 for the parts outside the CDR3, the full variable domain is SQTIHQWPATLVQPVGSPLSLECTVEGTSNPNLYWYRQAAGRGLQLLFYSVGIGQISSEVPQNLSASRPQDRQFILSSKKLLLSDSGFYLCAWEDRDGQPQHFGDGTRLSIL.

This clone has a single count. This chain joins TRBV4-3 and TRBJ2-3, with D hard to call. Trimming pared 3 bases from V and 2 bases from J, leaving 6 bases between. The CDR3 contains 13 residues. CDR1 and CDR2 from the germline V gene are LGHNA and YSLEER. The CDR3 region is CASSQEYTDTQYF. In DNA, the CDR3 is TGCGCCAGCAGCCAGGAGTACACAGATACGCAGTATTTT.

The gene calls are TRBV30 and TRBJ1-2; possible D gene TRBD1, 5 bases. Germline assignment: CDR1 GTSNPN and CDR2 SVGIG (reference sequence). V was cut by 1 base and J by 0 bases, with 9 bases left in between. CDR3 length equals 14 residues. The CDR3 bases are TGTGCCTGGAGTGCGGGACTAGCTAACTATGGCTACACCTTC. It translates to CAWSAGLANYGYTF.

This clone has a handful of counts. The chain is built from TRBV2 and TRBJ1-6; perhaps TRBD1 as D (6 bases). Germline V gene data show CDR1 as SNHLY and CDR2 as FYNNEI. V lost 6 bases and J lost 0, with 12 bases in between. The length of the CDR3 is 16 residues. The CDR3 nucleotides are TGTGCCAGCAGGGACAGAAGTAGCTCCTATAATTCACCCCTCCACTTT. Encoded protein: CASRDRSSSYNSPLHF.

The chain carries TRBV5-1 and TRBJ1-1, with a weak D call TRBD1 (5 bases). The CDR3 covers 13 residues. Trimming took 1 base from V and 7 from J, leaving 11 bases between them. CDR1 and CDR2 from the germline V gene are SGHRS and YFSETQ. DNA of the CDR3: TGCGCCAGCAGCTTGTTTAGAGACAGTGAAGCTTTCTTT. It translates to CASSLFRDSEAFF.

The J gene is TRBJ1-5, the V gene TRBV7-9; D gene ambiguous. The length of the CDR3 is 13 residues. Germline-derived CDR1 and CDR2 are SEHNR and FQNEAQ (reference sequence). V lost 5 bases and J 7 bases, leaving 12 bases between the germline ends. The CDR3 DNA reads as TGTGCCAGCAGCCCCGACAATATCCAGCCCCAGCATTTT. It encodes CASSPDNIQPQHF.

The rearrangement joins TRBV9 to TRBJ1-2; D might be TRBD1 (6 bases). The germline V and J ends were trimmed by 4 bases and 0 bases, with 10 bases remaining between them. The CDR3 is 14 amino acids. Looked up from germline, CDR1 is SGDLS and CDR2 is YYNGEE. CDR3 coding DNA: TGTGCCAGCAGCCCCGAGGGGGCTAACTATGGCTACACCTTC. Amino acids: CASSPEGANYGYTF.

V usage is TRBV24-1 and J usage is TRBJ2-2; weak D call: TRBD1 (6 bases). The CDR3 extends over 15 amino acids. The germline V gene has CDR1 KGHDR and CDR2 SFDVKD. V lost 5 bases, J lost 1 base, and 10 bases lay in between. CDR3 nucleotides: TGTGCCACCAGTGCCGTCAGGGGGAACACCGGGGAGCTGTTTTTT. Translating gives CATSAVRGNTGELFF.

V usage is TRBV20-1 and J usage is TRBJ1-3, with D possibly being TRBD1 (5 bases). Trimming stripped 7 bases from V and 4 bases from J, with 8 bases between. The CDR3 is 11 amino acids. The V gene's germline CDR1 is DFQATT and CDR2 SNEGSKA (reference sequence). The CDR3 nucleotides read TGCAGTGGGGGCAACGGAAACACCATATATTTT. Amino acids: CSGGNGNTIYF.

The gene calls are TRBV5-6 and TRBJ2-5, with D possibly being TRBD1 (5 bases). Between the trimmed V and J ends, which lost 2 bases and 5 bases, there was a span of 16 bases. The CDR3 length is 15 residues. Germline V gene lookup returns CDR1 SGHDT and CDR2 YYEEEE. CDR3 region: CASSFNSAGMETQYF. The CDR3 DNA is TGTGCCAGCAGCTTTAATTCCGCAGGGATGGAGACCCAGTACTTC.

The chain joins TRBV28 to TRBJ1-2, with 11 bases that match TRBD1. The germline V gene has CDR1 MDHEN and CDR2 SYDVKM. This CDR3 is 16 amino acids long. Trimming cost V 2 bases and J 2 bases; bases outside gene matches: 4. CDR3 DNA: TGTGCCAGCAGTTTAAGGGGGACAGGGGGGAACTATGGCTACACCTTC. It specifies CASSLRGTGGNYGYTF.

This chain joins TRBV15 and TRBJ2-1, with 8 bases fitting TRBD2. Per the germline V gene, CDR1 is LNHNV and CDR2 is YYDKDF (reference sequence). V shed 1 base, J shed 0 bases, and the junction held 11 bases outside the gene matches. The CDR3 is made up of 19 amino acids. This chain's CDR3 is CATSRGGGLAGSSYNEQFF. The CDR3 DNA reads as TGTGCCACCAGCAGAGGGGGGGGTCTAGCGGGTAGCTCCTACAATGAGCAGTTCTTC. Filled out from reference TRBV15 and TRBJ2-1, the complete variable domain reads DAMVIQNPRYQVTQFGKPVTLSCSQTLNHNVMYWYQQKSSQAPKLLFHYYDKDFNNEADTPDNFQSRRPNTSFCFLDIRSPGLGDTAMYLCATSRGGGLAGSSYNEQFFGPGTRLTVL.

J is TRBJ1-3 and V is TRBV3-1 (or the pseudogene TRBV3-2); D is unclear. The length of the CDR3 is 14 residues. Germline V gene lookup returns CDR1 LGHDT and CDR2 YNNKEL (reference sequence). The V end was cut by 5 bases, the J end by 1 base, with 9 bases between. The CDR3 DNA sequence: TGTGCCAGCAGCGAGAGTAGTTCTGGAAACACCATATATTTT. This codes for CASSESSSGNTIYF.

The chain joins TRBV6-5 to TRBJ1-2, with D possibly matching TRBD1 (6 bases). The CDR3 is 12 amino acids. Trimming removed 10 bases at V and 4 bases at J, with 13 bases between. Germline assignment: CDR1 MNHEY and CDR2 SVGAGI. The CDR3 region has the DNA TGTGCCAATGGACAGACCTCCTATGGCTACACCTTC. Its protein product is CANGQTSYGYTF.

V gene TRBV7-3 combines with J gene TRBJ2-7, with 7 bases aligning to TRBD2. After removal of 5 bases from V and 2 bases from J, the junction contained 6 bases not matched to a gene. This CDR3 is built from 14 residues. The germline gives CDR1 SGHTA, CDR2 FQGTGA. The CDR3 DNA is TGTGCCAGCAGCCCAAGCGGGGCGACCTACGAGCAGTACTTC. Amino acid sequence: CASSPSGATYEQYF.

This clone was picked up one time. The rearrangement links TRBV5-6 to TRBJ1-4, with TRBD1 matching 9 bases. CDR1 and CDR2 (germline): SGHDT, YYEEEE. This CDR3 comprises 15 residues. J gave up 8 bases and V 0 bases, and 5 bases lay outside the gene matches. The CDR3 DNA reads TGTGCCAGCAGCTTGGGACAGGGGGTAGGCGAAAAACTGTTTTTT. It codes for CASSLGQGVGEKLFF.

The chain joins TRBV19 to TRBJ1-5; D may be TRBD1 (6 bases). The CDR3 contains 13 residues. The V gene's germline CDR1 is LNHDA and CDR2 SQIVND (reference sequence). Trimming cost V 7 bases and J 0 bases, with 7 bases left between them. The CDR3 DNA reads as TGTGCCAGTAAGGACAGTAGCAATCAGCCCCAGCATTTT. The encoded protein is CASKDSSNQPQHF.

This chain uses TRBV9 with TRBJ1-5; D is unresolved. The V gene's germline CDR1 is SGDLS and CDR2 YYNGEE. This CDR3 has 13 amino acids. Between the trimmed V and J ends, which lost 0 bases and 9 bases, there was a span of 10 bases. This CDR3 is CASSVATHGPQHF. For the CDR3, the DNA is TGTGCCAGCAGCGTAGCTACTCATGGGCCCCAGCATTTT.

The rearrangement links TRBV2 to TRBJ1-3; D gene unclear. Germline V gene lookup returns CDR1 SNHLY and CDR2 FYNNEI. V was cut by 8 bases and J by 0 bases, with 14 bases left in between. The CDR3 runs 15 residues. The CDR3 region is CASLGISRSGNTIYF. In DNA, the CDR3 is TGTGCCAGCTTGGGCATTTCCCGCTCTGGAAACACCATATATTTT.